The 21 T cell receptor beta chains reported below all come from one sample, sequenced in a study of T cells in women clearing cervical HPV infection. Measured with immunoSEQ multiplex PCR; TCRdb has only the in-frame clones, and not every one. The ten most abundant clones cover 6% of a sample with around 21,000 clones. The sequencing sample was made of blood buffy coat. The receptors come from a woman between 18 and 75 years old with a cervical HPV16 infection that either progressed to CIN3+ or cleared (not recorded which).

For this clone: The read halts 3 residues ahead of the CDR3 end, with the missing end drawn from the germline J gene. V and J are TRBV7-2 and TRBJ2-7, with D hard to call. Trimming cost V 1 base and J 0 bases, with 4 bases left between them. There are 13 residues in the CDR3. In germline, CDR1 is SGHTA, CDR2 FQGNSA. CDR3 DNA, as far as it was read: TGTGCCAGCAGCTTAGACAGCTCCTACGAG. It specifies CASSLDSSYE. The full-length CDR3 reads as CASSLDSSYEQYF.

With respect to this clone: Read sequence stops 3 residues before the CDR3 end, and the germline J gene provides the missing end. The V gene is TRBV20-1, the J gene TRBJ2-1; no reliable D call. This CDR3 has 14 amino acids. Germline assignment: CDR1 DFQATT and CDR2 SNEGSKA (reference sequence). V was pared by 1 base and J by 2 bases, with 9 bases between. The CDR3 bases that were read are TGCAGTGCTAGAGGCGAGCGCCCCTACAATGAG. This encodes CSARGERPYNE. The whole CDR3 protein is CSARGERPYNEQFF.

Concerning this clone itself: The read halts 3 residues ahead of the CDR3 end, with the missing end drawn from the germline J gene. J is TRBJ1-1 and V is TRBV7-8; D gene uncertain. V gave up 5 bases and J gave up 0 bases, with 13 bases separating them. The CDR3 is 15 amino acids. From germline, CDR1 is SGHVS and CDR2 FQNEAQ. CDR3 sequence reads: CASSQRPQLNTEAFF. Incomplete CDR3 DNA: TGTGCCAGCAGCCAAAGACCACAGCTGAACACTGAA.

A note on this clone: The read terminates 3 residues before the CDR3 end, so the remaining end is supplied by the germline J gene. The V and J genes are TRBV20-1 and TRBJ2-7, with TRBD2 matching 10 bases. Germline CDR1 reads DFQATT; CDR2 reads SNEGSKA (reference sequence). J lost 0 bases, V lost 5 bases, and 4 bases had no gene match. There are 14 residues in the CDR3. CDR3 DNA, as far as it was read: TGCAGTGCTCTAGCGGGAGTCCTCTCCTACGAG. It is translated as CSALAGVLSYE. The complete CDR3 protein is CSALAGVLSYEQYF.

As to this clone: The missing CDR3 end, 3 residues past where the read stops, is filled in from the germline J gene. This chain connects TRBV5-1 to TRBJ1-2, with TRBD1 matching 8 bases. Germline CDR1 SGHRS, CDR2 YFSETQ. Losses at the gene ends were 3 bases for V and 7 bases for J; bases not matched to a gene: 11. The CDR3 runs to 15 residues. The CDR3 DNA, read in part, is TGCGCCAGCAGCTACCCGGACAGGGCTTCTTTTGGC. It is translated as CASSYPDRASFG. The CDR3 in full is CASSYPDRASFGYTF.

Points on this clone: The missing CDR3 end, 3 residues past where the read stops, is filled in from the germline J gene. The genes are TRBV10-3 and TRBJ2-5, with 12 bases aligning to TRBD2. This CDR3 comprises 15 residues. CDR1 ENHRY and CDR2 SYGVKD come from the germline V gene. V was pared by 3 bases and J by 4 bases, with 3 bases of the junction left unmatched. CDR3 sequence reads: CAISDPGLAGETQYF. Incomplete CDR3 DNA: TGTGCCATCAGTGACCCGGGACTAGCGGGAGAGACC.

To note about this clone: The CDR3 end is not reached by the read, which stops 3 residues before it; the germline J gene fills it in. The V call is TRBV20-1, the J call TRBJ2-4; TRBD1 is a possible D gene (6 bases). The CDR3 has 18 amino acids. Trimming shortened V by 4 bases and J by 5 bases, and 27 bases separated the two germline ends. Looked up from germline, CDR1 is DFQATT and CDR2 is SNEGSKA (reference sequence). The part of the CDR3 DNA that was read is TGCAGTGCTAAACGCGGACAGCCCCAATTAGGAAGGGAAAACATT. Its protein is CSAKRGQPQLGRENI. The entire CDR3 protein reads CSAKRGQPQLGRENIQYF.

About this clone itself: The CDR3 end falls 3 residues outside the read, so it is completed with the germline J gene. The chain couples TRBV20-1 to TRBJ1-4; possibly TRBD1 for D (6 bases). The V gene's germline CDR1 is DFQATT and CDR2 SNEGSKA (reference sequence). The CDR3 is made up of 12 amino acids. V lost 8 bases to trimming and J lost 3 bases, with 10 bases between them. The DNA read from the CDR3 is TGCAGTTTCGGGGGGCCTAATGAAAAA. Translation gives CSFGGPNEK. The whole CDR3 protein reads CSFGGPNEKLFF.

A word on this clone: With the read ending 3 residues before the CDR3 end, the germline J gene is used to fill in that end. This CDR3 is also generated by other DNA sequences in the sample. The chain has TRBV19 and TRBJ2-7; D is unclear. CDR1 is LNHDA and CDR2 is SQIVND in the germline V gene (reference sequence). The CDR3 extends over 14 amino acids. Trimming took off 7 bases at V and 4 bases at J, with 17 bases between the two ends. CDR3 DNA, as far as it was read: TGTGCCAGTAATGTAGGCGGAGCCGCTTACGAG. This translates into CASNVGGAAYE. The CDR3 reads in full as CASNVGGAAYEQYF.

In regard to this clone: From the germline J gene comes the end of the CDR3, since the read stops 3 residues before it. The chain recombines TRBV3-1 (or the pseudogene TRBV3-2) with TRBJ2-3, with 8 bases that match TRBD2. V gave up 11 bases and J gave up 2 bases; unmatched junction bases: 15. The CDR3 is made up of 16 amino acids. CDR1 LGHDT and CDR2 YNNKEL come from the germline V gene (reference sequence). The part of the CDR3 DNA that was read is TGTGCCCTCCCCGATAGCGGGATCATCCTCACAGATACG. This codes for CALPDSGIILTDT. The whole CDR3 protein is CALPDSGIILTDTQYF.

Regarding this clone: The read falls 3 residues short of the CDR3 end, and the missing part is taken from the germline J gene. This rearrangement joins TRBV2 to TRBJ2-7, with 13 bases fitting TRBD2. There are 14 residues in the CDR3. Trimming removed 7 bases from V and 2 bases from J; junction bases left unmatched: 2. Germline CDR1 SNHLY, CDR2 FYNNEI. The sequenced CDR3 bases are TGTGCCAGCAAGGGACTAGCGGGAACCTACGAG. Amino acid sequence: CASKGLAGTYE. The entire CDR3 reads CASKGLAGTYEQYF. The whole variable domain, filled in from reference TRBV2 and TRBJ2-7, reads EPEVTQTPSHQVTQMGQEVILRCVPISNHLYFYWYRQILGQKVEFLVSFYNNEISEKSEIFDDQFSVERPDGSNFTLKIRSTKLEDSAMYFCASKGLAGTYEQYFGPGTRLTVT.

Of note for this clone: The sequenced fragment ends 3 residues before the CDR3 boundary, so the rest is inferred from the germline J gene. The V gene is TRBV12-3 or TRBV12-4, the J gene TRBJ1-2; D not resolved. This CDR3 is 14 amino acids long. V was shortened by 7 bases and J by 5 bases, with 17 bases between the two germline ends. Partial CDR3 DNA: TGTGCCAGCATGGCGGCCCCACGGTTGTATGGC. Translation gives CASMAAPRLYG. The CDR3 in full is CASMAAPRLYGYTF.

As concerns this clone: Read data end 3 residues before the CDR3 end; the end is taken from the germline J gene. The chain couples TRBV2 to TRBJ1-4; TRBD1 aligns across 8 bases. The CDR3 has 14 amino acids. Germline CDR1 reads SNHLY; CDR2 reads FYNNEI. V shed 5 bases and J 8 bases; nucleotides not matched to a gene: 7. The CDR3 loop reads CASSFSGGREKLFF. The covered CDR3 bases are TGTGCCAGCAGTTTTTCAGGGGGCCGAGAAAAA. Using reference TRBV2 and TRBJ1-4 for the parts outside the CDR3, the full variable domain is EPEVTQTPSHQVTQMGQEVILRCVPISNHLYFYWYRQILGQKVEFLVSFYNNEISEKSEIFDDQFSVERPDGSNFTLKIRSTKLEDSAMYFCASSFSGGREKLFFGSGTQLSVL.

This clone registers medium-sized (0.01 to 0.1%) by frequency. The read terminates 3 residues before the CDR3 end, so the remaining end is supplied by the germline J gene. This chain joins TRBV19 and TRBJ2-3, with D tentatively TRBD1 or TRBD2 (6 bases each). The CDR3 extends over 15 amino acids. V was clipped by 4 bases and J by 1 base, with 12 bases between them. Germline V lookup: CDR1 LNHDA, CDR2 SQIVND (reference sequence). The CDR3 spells CASSSGTPRTDTQYF. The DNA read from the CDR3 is TGTGCCAGTAGTAGCGGGACACCTCGCACAGATACG.

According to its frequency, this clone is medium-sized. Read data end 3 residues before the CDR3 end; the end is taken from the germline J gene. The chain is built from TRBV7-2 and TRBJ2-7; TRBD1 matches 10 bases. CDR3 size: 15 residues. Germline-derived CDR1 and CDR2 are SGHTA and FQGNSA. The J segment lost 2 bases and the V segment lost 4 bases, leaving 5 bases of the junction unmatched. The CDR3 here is CASSSRTGGTYEQYF. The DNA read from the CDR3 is TGTGCCAGCAGCTCAAGGACAGGGGGGACCTACGAG.

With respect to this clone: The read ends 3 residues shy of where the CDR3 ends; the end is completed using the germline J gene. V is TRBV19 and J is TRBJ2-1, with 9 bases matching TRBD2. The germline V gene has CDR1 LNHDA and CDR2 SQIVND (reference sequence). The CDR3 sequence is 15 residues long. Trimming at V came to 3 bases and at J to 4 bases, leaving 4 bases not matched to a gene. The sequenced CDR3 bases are TGTGCCAGTAGTATTAGGCGGGGGGGATACAATGAG. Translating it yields CASSIRRGGYNE. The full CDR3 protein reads CASSIRRGGYNEQFF.

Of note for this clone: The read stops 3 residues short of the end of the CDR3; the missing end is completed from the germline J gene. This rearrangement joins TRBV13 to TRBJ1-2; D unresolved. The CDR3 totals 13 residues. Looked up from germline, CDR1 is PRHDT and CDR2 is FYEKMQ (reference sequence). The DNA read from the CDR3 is TGTGCCAGCAGCCGTGGGCCGGCGAGGGGC. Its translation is CASSRGPARG. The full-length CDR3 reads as CASSRGPARGYTF.

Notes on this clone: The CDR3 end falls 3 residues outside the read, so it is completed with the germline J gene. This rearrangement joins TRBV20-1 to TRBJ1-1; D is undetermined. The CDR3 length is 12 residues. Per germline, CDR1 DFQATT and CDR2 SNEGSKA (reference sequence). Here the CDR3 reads CSARARQFLAFF. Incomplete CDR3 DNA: TGCAGTGCTAGAGCGCGTCAATTTTTG.

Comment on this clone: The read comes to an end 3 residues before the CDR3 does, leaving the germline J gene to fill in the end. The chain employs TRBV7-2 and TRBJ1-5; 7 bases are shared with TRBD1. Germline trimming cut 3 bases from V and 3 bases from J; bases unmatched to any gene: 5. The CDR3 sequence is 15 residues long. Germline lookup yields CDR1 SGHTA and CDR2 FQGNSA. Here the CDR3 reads CASSLRTGDNQPQHF. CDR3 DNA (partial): TGTGCCAGCAGCTTGAGAACAGGGGACAATCAGCCC.

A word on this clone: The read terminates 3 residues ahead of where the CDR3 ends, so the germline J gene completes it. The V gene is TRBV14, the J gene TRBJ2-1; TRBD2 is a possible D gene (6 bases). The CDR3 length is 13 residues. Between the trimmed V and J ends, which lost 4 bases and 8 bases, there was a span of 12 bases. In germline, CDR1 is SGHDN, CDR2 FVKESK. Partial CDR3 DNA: TGTGCCAGCAGCCCGGGGGTGAGGGATGAG. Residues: CASSPGVRDE. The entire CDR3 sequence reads CASSPGVRDEQFF.

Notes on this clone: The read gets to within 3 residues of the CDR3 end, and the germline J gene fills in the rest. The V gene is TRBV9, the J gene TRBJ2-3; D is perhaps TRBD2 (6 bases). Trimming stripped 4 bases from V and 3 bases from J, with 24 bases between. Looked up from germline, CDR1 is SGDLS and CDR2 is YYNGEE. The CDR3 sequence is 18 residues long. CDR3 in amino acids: CASSPSSAGLSGTDTQYF. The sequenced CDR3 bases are TGTGCCAGCAGCCCAAGTTCGGCGGGGCTGAGTGGGACAGATACG.